These 4 T cell receptor beta chains were sequenced from one sample in a study of naive and memory T cell subsets. Regarding the study as a whole: Naive repertoires, especially CD8, held a few larger clonotypes, possibly memory cells re-expressing CD45RA.

Two oligonucleotides, mixed equimolar, formed the beta constant-region primer covering TRBC1 and TRBC2. Ligated cDNA was amplified by four rounds of PCR with nested alpha and beta constant-region primers and SP2. TCRdb itself ran the UMI-ligation and nested PCR reads through MiXCR, one entry per CDR3 protein. Here the sample spans over 80,000 distinct CDR3 sequences, approximately 11% being singletons. For these TCRs, the target antigens are not known. The material sequenced was naive CD4+ T cells from blood. These receptors were collected from a human donor in good health.

This clonotype was observed a handful of times. This rearrangement joins TRBV7-9 to TRBJ2-6; the match to TRBD1 covers 7 bases. CDR1 is SEHNR and CDR2 is FQNEAQ in the germline V gene (reference sequence). The V gene end was trimmed by 2 bases and the J gene end by 4 bases; junction bases not matched to a gene: 8. The CDR3 loop spans 17 amino acids. The CDR3 here is CASSLRGGAGGANVLTF. Here the CDR3 DNA reads TGTGCCAGCAGCTTACGAGGGGGCGCAGGGGGGGCCAACGTCCTGACTTTC. The full variable domain, rest sourced from reference TRBV7-9 and TRBJ2-6, is DTGVSQNPRHKITKRGQNVTFRCDPISEHNRLYWYRQTLGQGPEFLTYFQNEAQLEKSRLLSDRFSAERPKGSFSTLEIQRTEQGDSAMYLCASSLRGGAGGANVLTFGAGSRLTVL.

This clonotype was counted at least ten times. The chain couples TRBV6-2 or TRBV6-3 to TRBJ2-7; the match to TRBD1 covers 8 bases. V lost 2 bases, J lost 2 bases, and 2 bases stayed unmatched. This CDR3 spans 14 amino acids. In germline, CDR1 is MNHEY, CDR2 SVGEGT. CDR3 DNA sequence: TGTGCCAGCAGTTACAGGACAGGGACCTACGAGCAGTACTTC. It yields the protein CASSYRTGTYEQYF.

This clonotype was seen many times. This chain connects TRBV6-6 to TRBJ2-3; possible D gene TRBD2, 6 bases. Trimming pared 4 bases from V and 5 bases from J, leaving 22 bases between. Germline assignment: CDR1 MNHNY and CDR2 SVGAGI (reference sequence). This CDR3 has 17 residues. CDR3 loop: CASSFPLHGGPGDTQYF. The CDR3 coding sequence is TGTGCCAGCAGTTTCCCGCTACACGGAGGGCCGGGAGATACGCAGTATTTT.

The rearrangement uses TRBV4-2 and TRBJ2-3; possibly TRBD1 for D (6 bases). The V end lost 1 base, the J end lost 0 bases, and 8 bases lay between the germline ends. Looked up from germline, CDR1 is LGHNA and CDR2 is YNFKEQ. The CDR3 covers 15 residues. The CDR3 coding sequence is TGTGCCAGCAGCCAAGGGACAGCTAGCACAGATACGCAGTATTTT. Residues: CASSQGTASTDTQYF.